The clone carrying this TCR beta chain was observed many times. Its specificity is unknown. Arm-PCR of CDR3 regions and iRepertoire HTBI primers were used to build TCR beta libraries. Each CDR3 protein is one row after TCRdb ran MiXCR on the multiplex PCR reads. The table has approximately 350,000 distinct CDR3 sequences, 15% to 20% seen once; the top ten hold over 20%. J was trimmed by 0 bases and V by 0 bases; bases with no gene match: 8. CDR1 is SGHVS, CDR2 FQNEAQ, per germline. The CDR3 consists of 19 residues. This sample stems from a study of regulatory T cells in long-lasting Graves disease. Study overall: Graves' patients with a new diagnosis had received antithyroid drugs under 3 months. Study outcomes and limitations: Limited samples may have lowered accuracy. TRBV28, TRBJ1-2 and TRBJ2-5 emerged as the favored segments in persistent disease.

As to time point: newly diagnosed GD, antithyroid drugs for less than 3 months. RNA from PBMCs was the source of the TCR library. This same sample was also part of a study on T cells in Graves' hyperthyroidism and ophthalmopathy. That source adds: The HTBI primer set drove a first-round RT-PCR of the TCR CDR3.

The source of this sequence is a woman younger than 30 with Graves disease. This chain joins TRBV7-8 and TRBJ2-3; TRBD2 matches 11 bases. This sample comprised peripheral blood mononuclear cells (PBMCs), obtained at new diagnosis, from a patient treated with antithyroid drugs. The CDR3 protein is CASSLATSGISVSTDTQYF. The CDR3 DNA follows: TGTGCCAGCAGCTTAGCGACTAGCGGGATAAGTGTTAGCACAGATACGCAGTATTTT.